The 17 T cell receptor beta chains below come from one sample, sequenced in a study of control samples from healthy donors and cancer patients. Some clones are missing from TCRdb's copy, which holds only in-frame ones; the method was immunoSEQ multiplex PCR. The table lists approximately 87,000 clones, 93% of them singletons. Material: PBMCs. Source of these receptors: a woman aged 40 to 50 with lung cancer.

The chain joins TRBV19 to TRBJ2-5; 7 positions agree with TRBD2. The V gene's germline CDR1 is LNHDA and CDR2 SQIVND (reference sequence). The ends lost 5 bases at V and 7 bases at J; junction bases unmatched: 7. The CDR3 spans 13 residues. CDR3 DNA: TGTGCCAGTAGTGTTGGACTAGGAGGGACCCAGTACTTC. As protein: CASSVGLGGTQYF.

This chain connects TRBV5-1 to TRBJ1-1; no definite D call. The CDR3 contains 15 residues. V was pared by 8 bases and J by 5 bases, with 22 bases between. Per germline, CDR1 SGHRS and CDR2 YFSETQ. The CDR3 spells CASAPGFRSWTEAFF. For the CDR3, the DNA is TGCGCCAGTGCCCCCGGGTTTCGAAGCTGGACTGAAGCTTTCTTT.

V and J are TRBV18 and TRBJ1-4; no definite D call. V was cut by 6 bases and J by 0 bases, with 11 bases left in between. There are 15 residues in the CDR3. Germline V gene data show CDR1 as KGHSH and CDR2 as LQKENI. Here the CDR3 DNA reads TGTGCCAGCTCGCCCCGAGATACAACTAATGAAAAACTGTTTTTT. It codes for CASSPRDTTNEKLFF.

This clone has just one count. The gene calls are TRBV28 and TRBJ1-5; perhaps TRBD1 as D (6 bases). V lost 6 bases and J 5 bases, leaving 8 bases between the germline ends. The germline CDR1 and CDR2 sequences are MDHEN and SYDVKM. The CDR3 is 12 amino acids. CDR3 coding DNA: TGTGCCAGCAGACAGGGCGATCAGCCCCAGCATTTT. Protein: CASRQGDQPQHF. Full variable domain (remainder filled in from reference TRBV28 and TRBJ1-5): DVKVTQSSRYLVKRTGEKVFLECVQDMDHENMFWYRQDPGLGLRLIYFSYDVKMKEKGDIPEGYSVSREKKERFSLILESASTNQTSMYLCASRQGDQPQHFGDGTRLSIL.

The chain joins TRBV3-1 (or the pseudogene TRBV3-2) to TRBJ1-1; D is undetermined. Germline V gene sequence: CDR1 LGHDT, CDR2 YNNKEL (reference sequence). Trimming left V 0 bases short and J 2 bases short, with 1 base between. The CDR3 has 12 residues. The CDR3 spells CASSQDNTEAFF. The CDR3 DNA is TGTGCCAGCAGCCAAGACAACACTGAAGCTTTCTTT.

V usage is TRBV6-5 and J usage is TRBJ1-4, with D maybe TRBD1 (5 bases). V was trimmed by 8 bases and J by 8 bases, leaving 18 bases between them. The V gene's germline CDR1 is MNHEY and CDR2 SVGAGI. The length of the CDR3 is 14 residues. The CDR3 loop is CASSWGGLDEKLFF. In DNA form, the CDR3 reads TGTGCCAGCTCCTGGGGGGGGTTAGACGAAAAACTGTTTTTT.

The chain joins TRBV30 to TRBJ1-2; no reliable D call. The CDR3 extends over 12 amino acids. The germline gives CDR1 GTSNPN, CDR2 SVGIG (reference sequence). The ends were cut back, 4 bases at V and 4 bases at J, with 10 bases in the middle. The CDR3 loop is CAWTATSYGYTF. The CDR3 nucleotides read TGTGCCTGGACAGCAACCTCCTATGGCTACACCTTC.

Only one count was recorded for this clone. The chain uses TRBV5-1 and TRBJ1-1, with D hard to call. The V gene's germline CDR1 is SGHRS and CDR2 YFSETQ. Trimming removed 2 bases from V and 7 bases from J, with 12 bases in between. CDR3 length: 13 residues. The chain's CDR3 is CASSLEVSLEAFF. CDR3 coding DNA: TGCGCCAGCAGCTTAGAGGTTTCCCTTGAAGCTTTCTTT.

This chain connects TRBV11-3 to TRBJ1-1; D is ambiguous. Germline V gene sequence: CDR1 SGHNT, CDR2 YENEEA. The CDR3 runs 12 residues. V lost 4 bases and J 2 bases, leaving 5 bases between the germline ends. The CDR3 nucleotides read TGTGCCAGCAGCTCCAGAAACACTGAAGCTTTCTTT. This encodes CASSSRNTEAFF.

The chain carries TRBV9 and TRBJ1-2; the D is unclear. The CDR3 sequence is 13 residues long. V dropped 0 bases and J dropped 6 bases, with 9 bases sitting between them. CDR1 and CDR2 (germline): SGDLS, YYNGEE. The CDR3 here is CASSVGARDGYTF. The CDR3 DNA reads TGTGCCAGCAGCGTAGGGGCGAGGGATGGCTACACCTTC.

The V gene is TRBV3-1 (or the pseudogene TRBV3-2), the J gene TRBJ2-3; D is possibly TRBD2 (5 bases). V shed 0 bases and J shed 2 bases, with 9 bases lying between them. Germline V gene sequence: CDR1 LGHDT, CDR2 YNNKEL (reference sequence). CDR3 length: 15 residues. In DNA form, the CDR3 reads TGTGCCAGCAGCCAAGAATCGGGGAACACAGATACGCAGTATTTT. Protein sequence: CASSQESGNTDTQYF.

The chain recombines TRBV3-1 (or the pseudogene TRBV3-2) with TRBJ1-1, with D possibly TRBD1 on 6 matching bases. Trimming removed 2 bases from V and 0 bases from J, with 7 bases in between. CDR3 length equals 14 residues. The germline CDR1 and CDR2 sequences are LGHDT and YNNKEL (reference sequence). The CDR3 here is CASSQSGVNTEAFF. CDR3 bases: TGTGCCAGCAGCCAATCAGGGGTGAACACTGAAGCTTTCTTT.

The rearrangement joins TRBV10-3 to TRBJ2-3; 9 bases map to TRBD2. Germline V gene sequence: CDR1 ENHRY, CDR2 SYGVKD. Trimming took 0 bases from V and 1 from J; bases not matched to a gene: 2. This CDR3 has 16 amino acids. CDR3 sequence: CAISESKRGGTDTQYF. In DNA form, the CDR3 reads TGTGCCATCAGTGAGTCGAAGCGGGGGGGCACAGATACGCAGTATTTT.

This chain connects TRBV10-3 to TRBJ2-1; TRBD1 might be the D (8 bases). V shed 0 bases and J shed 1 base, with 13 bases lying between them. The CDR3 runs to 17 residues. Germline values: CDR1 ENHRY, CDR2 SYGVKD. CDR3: CAISESNRGGSYNEQFF. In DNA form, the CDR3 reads TGTGCCATCAGTGAGTCGAACAGGGGGGGGTCCTACAATGAGCAGTTCTTC.

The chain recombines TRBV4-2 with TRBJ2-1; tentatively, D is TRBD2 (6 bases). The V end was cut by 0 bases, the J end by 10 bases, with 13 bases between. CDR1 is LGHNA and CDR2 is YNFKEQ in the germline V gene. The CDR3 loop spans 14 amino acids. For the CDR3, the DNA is TGTGCCAGCAGCCAAGACGCAAGAGCGGGCGAGCAGTTCTTC. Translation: CASSQDARAGEQFF.

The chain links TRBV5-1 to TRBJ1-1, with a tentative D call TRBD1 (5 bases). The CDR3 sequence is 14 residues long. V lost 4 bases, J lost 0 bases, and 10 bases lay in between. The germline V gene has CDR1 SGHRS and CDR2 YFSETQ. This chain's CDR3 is CASSKTVMNTEAFF. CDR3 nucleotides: TGCGCCAGCAGCAAGACAGTTATGAACACTGAAGCTTTCTTT.

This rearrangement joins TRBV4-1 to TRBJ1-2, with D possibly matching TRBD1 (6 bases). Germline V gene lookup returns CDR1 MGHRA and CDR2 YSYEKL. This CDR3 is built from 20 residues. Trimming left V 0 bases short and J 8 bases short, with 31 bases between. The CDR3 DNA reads TGCGCCAGCAGCCAAGATCCCCCCGTGCGGTCCGGACAGAGGGAGGGAGGCTACACCTTC. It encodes CASSQDPPVRSGQREGGYTF.